This entry is about one T cell receptor (beta chain). Under the authors' procedure: Reference gene primer amplification gave nucleated cell count estimates. This table comes from immunoSEQ multiplex PCR, and its TCRdb copy is limited to in-frame clones, with some not included. That table furnishes V, J and clone size, whereas the DNA furnished D and trimming. The sample yields approximately 110,000 clones, around 86% seen once. This CDR3 contains 14 residues. The V gene's germline CDR1 is LNHNV and CDR2 YYDKDF (reference sequence). V lost 5 bases, J lost 6 bases, and 3 bases stayed unmatched. This sample stems from a study of blood T cell repertoires in COVID-19. Study-level information: Acute and convalescent COVID-19 specimens originated in the United States, Italy and Spain.

Sequenced: peripheral blood. The chain has TRBV15 and TRBJ1-4; 10 nucleotides agree with TRBD1. The clonotype was recovered from a man between 35 and 55 years old with acute or convalescent COVID-19. Here the CDR3 DNA reads TGTGCCACCAGCGAAGGGACAGGGGATGAAAAACTGTTTTTT. It codes for CATSEGTGDEKLFF.